This T cell receptor (beta chain) was sequenced for a study of T cells in Graves' hyperthyroidism and ophthalmopathy. Researchers amplified the TCR beta CDR3 regions from RNA transcripts. The HTBI primer set was used in a first-round RT-PCR of the TCR CDR3. TCRdb itself ran the multiplex PCR reads through MiXCR, one entry per CDR3 protein. The table lists some 490,000 distinct CDR3 sequences, 20% to 25% of them singletons. This clonotype was counted ten times or more. Per germline, CDR1 DFQATT and CDR2 SNEGSKA (reference sequence). The germline V and J ends were trimmed by 6 bases and 1 base, with 12 bases remaining between them. CDR3 length equals 13 residues.

The sample taken for sequencing was blood. The rearrangement uses TRBV20-1 and TRBJ1-1; D unresolved. The receptor's source is a woman between 65 and 79 years old with Graves' ophthalmopathy. The CDR3 DNA is TGCAGTGCCCAGCATAGAAGGAACACTGAAGCTTTCTTT. Translated: CSAQHRRNTEAFF.